The 29 T cell receptor beta chains below come from one sample, sequenced in a study of cytomegalovirus exposure and HLA in healthy donors. PCR amplification relied on 60 Vbeta primers (plus 13 Jbeta primers). Sequencing used immunoSEQ multiplex PCR; TCRdb keeps in-frame clones, though not all of them. In all, the sample yields some 200,000 clones. Material for sequencing was PBMCs. Receptors were obtained from a boy aged 5 to 17 in good health and CMV-seronegative.

Concerning this clone: The junction shows a germline mismatch at one end, possibly a read error. This chain joins TRBV12-5 and TRBJ2-3; the match to TRBD2 covers 8 bases. Germline CDR1 LGHNT, CDR2 FRNRAP. This CDR3 region has 13 residues. CDR3 sequence: CASGSQRGWSIVF. DNA for the CDR3: TGTGCTAGTGGTTCTCAGCGGGGGTGGTCGATAGTGTTT.

The gene calls are TRBV7-9 and TRBJ2-7, with D possibly matching TRBD2 (7 bases). Trimming took 3 bases from V and 2 from J, leaving 11 bases between them. The CDR3 loop spans 14 amino acids. Germline CDR1 and CDR2: SEHNR and FQNEAQ (reference sequence). CDR3 DNA: TGTGCCAGCAGCTTGGGCGGGGGCCCCTACGAGCAGTACTTC. Its translation: CASSLGGGPYEQYF.

The chain links TRBV19 to TRBJ1-5; no clear D gene. V was trimmed by 3 bases and J by 1 base, leaving 7 bases between them. Germline CDR1 LNHDA, CDR2 SQIVND (reference sequence). The CDR3 covers 14 residues. CDR3 residues: CASSIEQSNQPQHF. The CDR3 DNA is TGTGCCAGTAGTATTGAACAGAGCAATCAGCCCCAGCATTTT.

The rearrangement joins TRBV10-3 to TRBJ1-5, with D perhaps TRBD1 (6 bases). The CDR3 is 15 residues long. With 2 bases removed from V and 2 bases from J, the gap between germline ends came to 10 bases. Germline V lookup: CDR1 ENHRY, CDR2 SYGVKD. DNA of the CDR3: TGTGCCATCAGTGAGGTTCGGACAGGCAATCAGCCCCAGCATTTT. Encoded protein: CAISEVRTGNQPQHF.

This chain uses TRBV2 with TRBJ2-1; 10 bases are shared with TRBD2. V shed 5 bases, J shed 2 bases, and the junction held 3 bases outside the gene matches. The germline V gene encodes CDR1 SNHLY and CDR2 FYNNEI. The CDR3 consists of 15 residues. CDR3 DNA: TGTGCCAGCAGTCCGAGCGGGGGGGCCTACAATGAGCAGTTCTTC. Its protein is CASSPSGGAYNEQFF. Complete variable domain (other parts from reference TRBV2 and TRBJ2-1): EPEVTQTPSHQVTQMGQEVILRCVPISNHLYFYWYRQILGQKVEFLVSFYNNEISEKSEIFDDQFSVERPDGSNFTLKIRSTKLEDSAMYFCASSPSGGAYNEQFFGPGTRLTVL.

The chain uses TRBV19 and TRBJ1-4; 10 nucleotides match TRBD1. Trimming at V came to 9 bases and at J to 4 bases, leaving 8 bases not matched to a gene. Germline lookup yields CDR1 LNHDA and CDR2 SQIVND (reference sequence). The CDR3 runs to 15 residues. For the CDR3, the DNA is TGTGCCAGCAACGGACAGGGGGGCAATAATGAAAAACTGTTTTTT. Translated, it gives CASNGQGGNNEKLFF.

The rearrangement joins TRBV5-1 to TRBJ2-1, with TRBD1 matching 10 bases. CDR1 is SGHRS, CDR2 YFSETQ, per germline. The V gene end was trimmed by 2 bases and the J gene end by 2 bases; junction bases not matched to a gene: 4. The CDR3 extends over 16 amino acids. As DNA, the CDR3 is TGCGCCAGCAGCTTCCTCGGGACAGGGGCCTACAATGAGCAGTTCTTC. It is translated as CASSFLGTGAYNEQFF.

V is TRBV30 and J is TRBJ2-2; 8 bases are a match to TRBD1. With V trimmed by 7 bases and J by 0 bases, 13 bases remained unmatched. This CDR3 region has 17 residues. CDR1 GTSNPN and CDR2 SVGIG come from the germline V gene (reference sequence). Here the CDR3 reads CAYQGAGGVPNTGELFF. The CDR3 DNA reads as TGTGCCTACCAGGGGGCGGGCGGTGTACCGAACACCGGGGAGCTGTTTTTT.

J is TRBJ1-5 and V is TRBV29-1, with 7 bases aligning to TRBD1. Germline loops: CDR1 SQVTM, CDR2 ANQGSEA. The CDR3 consists of 12 residues. With V trimmed by 5 bases and J by 4 bases, 2 bases remained unmatched. The CDR3 bases are TGCAGCGTTAAGACAGGGAATCAGCCCCAGCATTTT. This gives the protein CSVKTGNQPQHF.

The J gene is TRBJ2-5, the V gene TRBV13, with TRBD1 identical over 10 bases. The tail of the sequence fits TRBJ2-7 better, so the J call may be wrong. Germline V gene lookup returns CDR1 PRHDT and CDR2 FYEKMQ (reference sequence). The CDR3 is 15 residues long. The CDR3 reads CASSPGTGERGEQYF. The CDR3 DNA is TGTGCCAGCAGCCCGGGGACAGGGGAAAGGGGCGAGCAGTACTTC.

The chain joins TRBV2 to TRBJ1-5; D not certain. Germline-derived CDR1 and CDR2 are SNHLY and FYNNEI. This CDR3 comprises 12 residues. V was trimmed by 6 bases and J by 5 bases, leaving 8 bases between them. CDR3 in amino acids: CASSYGDQPQHF. CDR3 nucleotide sequence: TGTGCCAGCAGCTACGGTGATCAGCCCCAGCATTTT.

The rearrangement uses TRBV10-3 and TRBJ1-6; 8 nucleotides match TRBD1. The CDR3 loop spans 15 amino acids. The trim removed 3 bases at V and 4 bases at J, leaving 2 bases unmatched. From germline, CDR1 is ENHRY and CDR2 SYGVKD. The CDR3 sequence is CAISDRGPYNSPLHF. The CDR3 DNA is TGTGCCATCAGTGACAGGGGGCCATATAATTCACCCCTCCACTTT.

The chain is built from TRBV27 and TRBJ1-2; D is uncertain. V was cut by 5 bases and J by 5 bases, with 9 bases left in between. This CDR3 spans 12 amino acids. The germline V gene has CDR1 MNHEY and CDR2 SMNVEV (reference sequence). Written as DNA, the CDR3 is TGTGCCAGCAGTCAAGGAGGGTATGGCTACACCTTC. Translated, it gives CASSQGGYGYTF.

The chain couples TRBV5-6 to TRBJ2-2, with TRBD1 matching 10 bases. Germline CDR1 reads SGHDT; CDR2 reads YYEEEE. The CDR3 is made up of 16 amino acids. V was pared by 6 bases and J by 5 bases, with 10 bases of the junction left unmatched. CDR3 region: CASNTPGQGTTGELFF. The CDR3, as DNA: TGTGCCAGCAACACTCCGGGACAGGGGACGACCGGGGAGCTGTTTTTT.

This chain links TRBV19 with TRBJ2-7; D perhaps matches TRBD2 (5 bases). Germline CDR1 is LNHDA and CDR2 is SQIVND (reference sequence). V lost 3 bases and J 3 bases, leaving 12 bases between the germline ends. The CDR3 sequence is 14 residues long. The CDR3 is CASSMLLEGYEQYF. The DNA for the CDR3 is TGTGCCAGTAGTATGCTACTCGAGGGCTACGAGCAGTACTTC.

The CDR3 coding sequence is TGTGCCAGCAGCTTAACTAGCGGGGGGAGCTCCTACAATGAGCAGTTCTTC. Residues: CASSLTSGGSSYNEQFF. V usage is TRBV5-4 and J usage is TRBJ2-1, with 12 bases identical to TRBD2. The CDR3 has 17 amino acids. V lost 2 bases and J lost 0; bases outside the gene matches: 3. Looked up from germline, CDR1 is SGHNT and CDR2 is YYREEE (reference sequence).

The gene calls are TRBV10-3 and TRBJ2-2; no firm D call. CDR1 is ENHRY and CDR2 is SYGVKD in the germline V gene. The length of the CDR3 is 15 residues. V gave up 6 bases and J gave up 0 bases, with 11 bases separating them. CDR3 amino acids: CAIRSHGSNTGELFF. The CDR3 DNA follows: TGTGCCATCAGGTCCCACGGGTCGAACACCGGGGAGCTGTTTTTT.

The chain carries TRBV28 and TRBJ1-2; no clear D. The CDR3 covers 12 residues. Germline-derived CDR1 and CDR2 are MDHEN and SYDVKM. Trimming removed 3 bases at V and 8 bases at J, with 10 bases between. As DNA, the CDR3 is TGTGCCAGCAGTTTTTCGCGGCGGGGCTACACCTTC. This gives the protein CASSFSRRGYTF.

The chain carries TRBV4-1 and TRBJ2-3; 10 bases align to TRBD2. V lost 4 bases, J lost 3 bases, and 10 bases stayed unmatched. This CDR3 comprises 17 residues. CDR1 and CDR2 (germline): MGHRA, YSYEKL. The CDR3 DNA sequence: TGCGCCAGCAGCCCTAGCGGGGGCGCCGACCCTACAGATACGCAGTATTTT. Translation: CASSPSGGADPTDTQYF.

The chain carries TRBV6-5 and TRBJ2-3; D unresolved. This CDR3 region has 16 residues. The V gene lost 2 bases and the J gene lost 0 bases, with 12 bases spanning the gap. Germline assignment: CDR1 MNHEY and CDR2 SVGAGI. As DNA, the CDR3 is TGTGCCAGCAGTTACGTGGCCTCTCTTAGCACAGATACGCAGTATTTT. Its translation: CASSYVASLSTDTQYF.

In DNA, the CDR3 is TGTGCCAGTAGTATGGGGACTAGCGGGGGACAATACAATGAGCAGTTCTTC. This gives the protein CASSMGTSGGQYNEQFF. The chain joins TRBV19 to TRBJ2-1, with TRBD2 matching 14 bases. With V trimmed by 3 bases and J by 4 bases, 5 bases remained unmatched. The germline CDR1 and CDR2 sequences are LNHDA and SQIVND (reference sequence). This CDR3 spans 17 amino acids.

The J gene is TRBJ1-4, the V gene TRBV6-1; D unresolved. Germline V gene data show CDR1 as MNHNS and CDR2 as SASEGT. V was pared by 1 base and J by 5 bases, with 8 bases between. The CDR3 loop spans 14 amino acids. This CDR3 is CASSEDTENEKLFF. The CDR3 DNA reads as TGTGCCAGCAGTGAAGACACAGAGAATGAAAAACTGTTTTTT.

The chain recombines TRBV2 with TRBJ1-3, with 8 bases matching TRBD1. The CDR3 has 14 residues. The germline V gene has CDR1 SNHLY and CDR2 FYNNEI. Germline trimming cut 7 bases from V and 1 base from J; bases unmatched to any gene: 3. Here the CDR3 DNA reads TGTGCCAGCACCTGGACAGGGTCTGGAAACACCATATATTTT. It yields the protein CASTWTGSGNTIYF.

The J gene is TRBJ1-4, the V gene TRBV7-9; D is unclear. CDR3 length: 14 residues. Trimming left V 1 base short and J 7 bases short, with 10 bases between. Germline V gene data show CDR1 as SEHNR and CDR2 as FQNEAQ (reference sequence). CDR3 nucleotides: TGTGCCAGCAGCTTAGGGGCTGTACTTGAAAAACTGTTTTTT. Its translation: CASSLGAVLEKLFF.

The genes are TRBV6-1 and TRBJ2-3; weak D call: TRBD2 (6 bases). V gave up 0 bases and J gave up 5 bases, with 12 bases separating them. The CDR3 contains 15 residues. Germline V gene sequence: CDR1 MNHNS, CDR2 SASEGT. This CDR3 is CASSEAGGALDTQYF. CDR3 nucleotide sequence: TGTGCCAGCAGTGAAGCAGGCGGGGCACTAGATACGCAGTATTTT.

The chain uses TRBV13 and TRBJ1-2, with D tentatively TRBD1 (6 bases). CDR1 and CDR2 from the germline V gene are PRHDT and FYEKMQ (reference sequence). The CDR3 has 13 amino acids. V was clipped by 8 bases and J by 2 bases, with 12 bases between them. The CDR3 DNA is TGTGCCAGCGGCTCCGGGACAAACTATGGCTACACCTTC. Translating it yields CASGSGTNYGYTF.

This chain uses TRBV18 with TRBJ1-2; TRBD1 agrees at 7 bases. Germline V CDR1 and CDR2: KGHSH, LQKENI. Unmatched junction bases numbered 7, after V lost 3 bases and J lost 3 bases. The length of the CDR3 is 15 residues. As DNA, the CDR3 is TGTGCCAGCTCACCCGACAGGGAGAGGGACTATGGCTACACCTTC. This translates into CASSPDRERDYGYTF.

This rearrangement joins TRBV6-5 to TRBJ2-1, with 10 bases fitting TRBD1. Germline V CDR1 and CDR2: MNHEY, SVGAGI. The trim removed 5 bases at V and 4 bases at J, leaving 5 bases unmatched. This CDR3 is built from 15 residues. The CDR3: CASSHGQGVYNEQFF. The CDR3 DNA follows: TGTGCCAGCAGTCACGGACAGGGGGTTTACAATGAGCAGTTCTTC.

The chain combines TRBV21-1 with TRBJ1-5; TRBD1, the table's D call, was not compared with the DNA. TRBV21-1 is tagged as a pseudogene. CDR3 length: 17 residues. The CDR3 loop is CASSPLLAHDSNQPQHF. The CDR3 DNA sequence: TGTGCCAGCAGCCCCCTCCTGGCACACGATAGCAATCAGCCCCAGCATTTT.